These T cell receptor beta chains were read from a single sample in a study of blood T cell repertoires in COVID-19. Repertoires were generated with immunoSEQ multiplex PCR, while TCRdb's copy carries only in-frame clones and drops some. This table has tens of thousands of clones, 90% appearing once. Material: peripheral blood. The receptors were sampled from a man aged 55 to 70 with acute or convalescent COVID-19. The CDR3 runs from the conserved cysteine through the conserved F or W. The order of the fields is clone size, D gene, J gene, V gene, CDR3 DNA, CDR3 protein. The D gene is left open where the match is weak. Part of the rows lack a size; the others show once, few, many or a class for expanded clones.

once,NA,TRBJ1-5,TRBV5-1,TGCGCCAGCAGCTTGGAGGGGGATCCGGGTCAGCCCCAGCATTTT,CASSLEGDPGQPQHF
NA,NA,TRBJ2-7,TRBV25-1,TGTGCCAGCAGTGAGGAGGGTGGGCAGTACTTC,CASSEEGGQYF
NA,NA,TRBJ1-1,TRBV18,TGTGCCAGCTCCCCCCCTATGAACACTGAAGCTTTCTTT,CASSPPMNTEAFF
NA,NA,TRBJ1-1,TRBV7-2,TGTGCCAGCAGCGCCCAGGTTTTGAACACTGAAGCTTTCTTT,CASSAQVLNTEAFF
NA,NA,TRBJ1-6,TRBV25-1,TGTGCCAGCACCGATTCAGGAGGGCTCATGGCACCCCTCCACTTT,CASTDSGGLMAPLHF
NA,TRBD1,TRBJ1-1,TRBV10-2,TGCGCCAGCAGCCCGAGGAGGACAGGGGGCGAAGCTTTCTTT,CASSPRRTGGEAFF
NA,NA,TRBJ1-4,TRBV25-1,TGTGCCAGCAGTGGTCGGACAAACAACCCTAATGAAAAACTGTTTTTT,CASSGRTNNPNEKLFF
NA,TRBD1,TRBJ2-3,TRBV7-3,TGTGCCAGCAGCCCCGGGACAGGGGGCATGGGAGATACGCAGTATTTT,CASSPGTGGMGDTQYF
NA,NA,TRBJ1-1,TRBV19,TGTGCCAGTAGTATCCTCAGGGATAACACTGAAGCTTTCTTT,CASSILRDNTEAFF
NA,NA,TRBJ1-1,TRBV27,TGTGCCAGCAGGAAACAGGGCACTGAAGCTTTCTTT,CASRKQGTEAFF
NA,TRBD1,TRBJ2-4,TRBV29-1,TGCAGCGTTGAACCAAGGACAGGGATCGGCATTCAGTACTTC,CSVEPRTGIGIQYF
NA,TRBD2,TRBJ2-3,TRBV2,TGTGCCAGCGTGGCGGGGGGATCCACAGATACGCAGTATTTT,CASVAGGSTDTQYF
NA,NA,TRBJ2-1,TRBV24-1,TGTGCCACCAGAGCGAAAGCGGGCCCGGGGTCAGAGCAGTTCTTC,CATRAKAGPGSEQFF
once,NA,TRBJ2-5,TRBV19,TGTGCCAGTAGTATAATCCCTACAGGACAAGAGACCCAGTACTTC,CASSIIPTGQETQYF
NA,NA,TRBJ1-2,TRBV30,TGTGCCTGGAGTCGCACAAACTATGGCTACACCTTC,CAWSRTNYGYTF
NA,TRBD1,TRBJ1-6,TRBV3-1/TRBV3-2,TGTGCCAGCAGCCAACAGACAGGGTCAAATTCACCCCTCCACTTT,CASSQQTGSNSPLHF
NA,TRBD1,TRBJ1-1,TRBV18,TGTGCCAGCTCTAACTACAGGGGTGACGGAACTGAAGCTTTCTTT,CASSNYRGDGTEAFF
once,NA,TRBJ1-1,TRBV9,TGTGCCAGCAGCGTAGATCAGGGGAGGGGGACTGAAGCTTTCTTT,CASSVDQGRGTEAFF
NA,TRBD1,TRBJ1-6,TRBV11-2,TGTGCCAGCAGCTCAACCCGGACGGCGACAGGGTATAATTCACCCCTCCACTTT,CASSSTRTATGYNSPLHF
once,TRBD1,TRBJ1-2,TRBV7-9,TGTGCCAGCAGCCAAACAGGGGGCGTCTATGGCTACACCTTC,CASSQTGGVYGYTF
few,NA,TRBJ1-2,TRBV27,TGTGCCAGCAGTACTAGTTGGGGGGGATCGTCGTATGGCTACACCTTC,CASSTSWGGSSYGYTF
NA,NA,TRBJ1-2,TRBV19,TGTGCCAGTATCGAATCCAGACTAGGAGGCTACACCTTC,CASIESRLGGYTF
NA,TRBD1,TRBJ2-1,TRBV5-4,TGTGCCAGCAGTTCCCTGGACAGGAGCTCCTACAATGAGCAGTTCTTC,CASSSLDRSSYNEQFF
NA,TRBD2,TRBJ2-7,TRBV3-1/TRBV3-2,TGTGCCAGCAGCCGACTAGCGGGGGGGCCACCCTACGAGCAGTACTTC,CASSRLAGGPPYEQYF
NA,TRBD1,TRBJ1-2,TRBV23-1,TGCGCCAGCAGTGGACAGGAAGAAGCTAACTATGGCTACACCTTC,CASSGQEEANYGYTF
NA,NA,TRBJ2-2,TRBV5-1,TGCGCCAGCAGTTTGGGACCTAGCCACGGCGGCGCCGGGGAGCTGTTTTTT,CASSLGPSHGGAGELFF
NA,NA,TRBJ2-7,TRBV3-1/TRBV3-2,NA,CASSPPLCSGADYEQYF
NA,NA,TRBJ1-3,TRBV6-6,TGTGCCACAGGGCGGGAGACACGCTCTGGAAACACCATATATTTT,CATGRETRSGNTIYF
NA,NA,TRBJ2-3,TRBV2,TGTGCCAGCAGGACTGGGGCGGGCACAGATACGCAGTATTTT,CASRTGAGTDTQYF
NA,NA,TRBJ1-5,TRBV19,TGTGCCAGTAGTATGGTGGGGGCTAGTCAGCCCCAGCATTTT,CASSMVGASQPQHF
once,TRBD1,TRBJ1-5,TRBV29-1,TGCAGCGCATCAGGGGGTGGCAATCAGCCCCAGCATTTT,CSASGGGNQPQHF
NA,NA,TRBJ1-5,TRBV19,TGTGCCAGTAGTCGGGTCCCCAGGGATCAGCCCCAGCATTTT,CASSRVPRDQPQHF
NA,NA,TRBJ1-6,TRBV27,TGTGCCAGCAGTTTCTTTAATTCACCCCTCCACTTT,CASSFFNSPLHF
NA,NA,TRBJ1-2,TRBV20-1,TGCAGTGCTAGTCACTGGGAGGGCTATGGCTACACCTTC,CSASHWEGYGYTF
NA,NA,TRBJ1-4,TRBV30,TGTGCCTGGGGCGGGGGACCCAATGAAAAACTGTTTTTT,CAWGGGPNEKLFF
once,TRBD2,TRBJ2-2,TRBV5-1,TGCGCCAGCAGCATACTAGCGGGGGGTAACACCGGGGAGCTGTTTTTT,CASSILAGGNTGELFF
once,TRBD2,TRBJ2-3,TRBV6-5,TGTGCCAGCAGTTCTCGACTAGCGGGAAACACAGATACGCAGTATTTT,CASSSRLAGNTDTQYF
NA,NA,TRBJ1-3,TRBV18,TGTGCCAGCTCTTTCTCCGAGCCTAGCTCTGGAAACACCATATATTTT,CASSFSEPSSGNTIYF
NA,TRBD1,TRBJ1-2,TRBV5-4,TGTGCCAGTTCCGGGACAGACGGCTATGGCTACACCTTC,CASSGTDGYGYTF
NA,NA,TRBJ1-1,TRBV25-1,TGTGCCAGCAGTGATCGGGGGGGCGCCCGACCCCCTTTCTTT,CASSDRGGARPPFF
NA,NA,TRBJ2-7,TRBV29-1,TGCAGCGTTGAAGTAGCGGCGACTTACGAGCAGTACTTC,CSVEVAATYEQYF
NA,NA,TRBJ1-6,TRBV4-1,TGCGCCAGCAGCCCAGATCCCCGGAGGTCCTATAATTCACCCCTCCACTTT,CASSPDPRRSYNSPLHF
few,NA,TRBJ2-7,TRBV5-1,TGCGCCAGCAGCTCGAACCAGGGGGGCGAGCAGTACTTC,CASSSNQGGEQYF
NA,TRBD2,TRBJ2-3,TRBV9,TGTGCCAGCAGCGTAGAGAGCGGGGCCCGCACAGATACGCAGTATTTT,CASSVESGARTDTQYF
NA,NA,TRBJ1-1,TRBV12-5,TGTGCTAGTGGTTTGCGGGTGGAAGCTTTCTTT,CASGLRVEAFF
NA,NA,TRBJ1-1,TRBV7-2,TGTGCCAGCAGCTTTTACGGAGGAACTGAAGCTTTCTTT,CASSFYGGTEAFF
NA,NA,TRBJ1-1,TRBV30,TGTGCCTGGAGACCCACAGGGTTCGGCACTGAAGCTTTCTTT,CAWRPTGFGTEAFF
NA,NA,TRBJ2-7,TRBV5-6,TGTGCCAGCAGCTGGCAGGGTTACGAGCAGTACTTC,CASSWQGYEQYF
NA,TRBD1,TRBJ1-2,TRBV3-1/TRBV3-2,TGTGCCAGCAGCCGACAGGGCGTTGGCTACACCTTC,CASSRQGVGYTF
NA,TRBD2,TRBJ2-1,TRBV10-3,TGTGCCATCAGTGAAGAGGCTGGTCTAGCGGGGGGCCGAGGTGCGAATGAGCAGTTCTTC,CAISEEAGLAGGRGANEQFF
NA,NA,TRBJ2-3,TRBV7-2,TGTGCCAGCAGCTCACACAGAAACACAGATACGCAGTATTTT,CASSSHRNTDTQYF
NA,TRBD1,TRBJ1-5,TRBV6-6,TGTGCCAGCAGTTACAGGGGACAGCTTGTCAATCAGCCCCAGCATTTT,CASSYRGQLVNQPQHF
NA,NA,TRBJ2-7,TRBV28,TGTGCCAGCAGTTCCCCCCGCGGCACAGGTATCTACGAGCAGTACTTC,CASSSPRGTGIYEQYF